A single sample gave rise to the 10 T cell receptor beta chains below, sequenced in a study of T cell clusters in autoimmune cytopenias. Multiplex touch-down PCR amplified TRB using TRB-A and TRB-B pools in one tube. From its re-call of the multiplex PCR reads, TCRdb lists each CDR3 protein once, without DNA. Its table lists 7,000 or so distinct CDR3 sequences. TRB was amplified from about 260 ng of peripheral blood genomic DNA per sample. Sequencing input: peripheral blood. The receptor set was obtained from a human donor with an autoimmune cytopenia or autoimmune hepatitis (not recorded which).

V gene TRBV15 combines with J gene TRBJ2-1; TCRdb picks TRBD2, but there is no DNA to check that call. CDR1 and CDR2 from the germline V gene are LNHNV and YYDKDF (reference sequence). This CDR3 is built from 16 residues. The CDR3 reads CATSRDFPPPSNEQFF.

V is TRBV6-1 and J is TRBJ1-5. Germline CDR1 MNHNS, CDR2 SASEGT. This CDR3 comprises 14 residues. The CDR3 spells CASTWDGPLEPQHF.

This clonotype shows up as medium-sized by frequency. The chain combines TRBV19 with TRBJ2-3. CDR1 LNHDA and CDR2 SQIVND come from the germline V gene (reference sequence). This CDR3 comprises 16 residues. The chain's CDR3 is CASQTGKSWLADTQYF.

The chain is built from TRBV28 and TRBJ1-5; TCRdb returns TRBD1, unconfirmable since there is no DNA. This CDR3 spans 12 amino acids. Germline assignment: CDR1 MDHEN and CDR2 SYDVKM. CDR3 sequence: CASSPLGQPQHF.

The rearrangement uses TRBV15 and TRBJ1-1; TCRdb returns TRBD1, unconfirmable since there is no DNA. Germline CDR1 LNHNV, CDR2 YYDKDF (reference sequence). This CDR3 has 16 residues. This CDR3 is CATSRGWGYRNTEAFF. Complete variable domain (other parts from reference TRBV15 and TRBJ1-1): DAMVIQNPRYQVTQFGKPVTLSCSQTLNHNVMYWYQQKSSQAPKLLFHYYDKDFNNEADTPDNFQSRRPNTSFCFLDIRSPGLGDTAMYLCATSRGWGYRNTEAFFGQGTRLTVV.

J is TRBJ1-1 and V is TRBV19. Germline V CDR1 and CDR2: LNHDA, SQIVND (reference sequence). The CDR3 loop spans 12 amino acids. This CDR3 reads CASRAGNTEAFF. The variable domain in full, with the rest retrieved from reference TRBV19 and TRBJ1-1, is DGGITQSPKYLFRKEGQNVTLSCEQNLNHDAMYWYRQDPGQGLRLIYYSQIVNDFQKGDIAEGYSVSREKKESFPLTVTSAQKNPTAFYLCASRAGNTEAFFGQGTRLTVV.

By frequency, this clonotype is medium-sized. The chain uses TRBV10-3 and TRBJ2-3; the TRBD2 assignment by TCRdb is unverifiable without DNA. The germline gives CDR1 ENHRY, CDR2 SYGVKD. The CDR3 consists of 17 residues. The CDR3 region is CAISESLTSGGSDTQYF.

By frequency, this clonotype registers medium-sized. CDR3 loop: CASSQVAAGGGYGYTF. The chain links TRBV6-5 to TRBJ1-2. CDR3 length equals 16 residues. The V gene's germline CDR1 is MNHEY and CDR2 SVGAGI.

This clonotype is labeled medium-sized based on frequency. The chain links TRBV19 to TRBJ2-4; TCRdb's D gene call, TRBD2, goes unchecked for lack of DNA. CDR1 is LNHDA and CDR2 is SQIVND in the germline V gene (reference sequence). This CDR3 contains 17 residues. CDR3 region: CASTDPVLAGGKNIQYF.

According to its frequency, this clonotype is medium-sized (0.01 to 0.1%). The chain recombines TRBV6-1 with TRBJ1-2. The CDR3 is 13 amino acids. Germline V CDR1 and CDR2: MNHNS, SASEGT. Here the CDR3 reads CASTLREVRDYTF.